This T cell receptor (beta chain) was documented in a study of T cell repertoires in cytomegalovirus infection. Study information: Public TCR beta signatures marked donors with CMV infection and the matching HLA.

From germline, CDR1 is MDHEN and CDR2 SYDVKM. V gave up 9 bases and J gave up 6 bases, with 12 bases separating them. CDR3 size: 12 residues. MiXCR, applied by TCRdb to the reads, yields one record per CDR3 protein. Here the sample spans some 180,000 distinct CDR3 sequences, 8% to 10% being singletons. Study-level results: CMV-specific TCR beta clonotypes restricted by HLA-C dominated the ex vivo response. Individuals carrying CMV plus the relevant HLA were identified by cumulative frequency of public TCR beta families.

Turning to this clonotype: As yet, its antigen is unknown.

Sequencing was performed on PBMCs. The clonotype originates from a human donor in good health (CMV status not recorded). Some clones in this sample may be carry-over from other donors' samples. The chain joins TRBV28 to TRBJ1-5, with D perhaps TRBD1 (5 bases). The CDR3 region has the DNA TGTGCCAGTCGCCGGGGCGCTCAGCCCCAGCATTTT. Translation gives CASRRGAQPQHF. The entire variable domain, with the rest obtained from reference TRBV28 and TRBJ1-5, is as follows: DVKVTQSSRYLVKRTGEKVFLECVQDMDHENMFWYRQDPGLGLRLIYFSYDVKMKEKGDIPEGYSVSREKKERFSLILESASTNQTSMYLCASRRGAQPQHFGDGTRLSIL.